This TCR beta chain was sequenced for a study of human T cells and chemical hapten exposure (dated by TCRdb to the early 2020s). Study-level background: For sensitization, 2% DPC in acetone was applied to a roughly 2 cm by roughly 2 cm area of upper inner arm skin. Patients additionally received weekly therapeutic DPC doses to the scalp throughout the roughly 23-week study period. Patch testing was performed on the upper back with Finn chambers containing 0.01% DPC, and the patch tests were scored after 6 days according to International Contact Dermatitis Research Group standards. Most of the patients in the cohort were female, and the cohort covered alopecia areata with under or over 50% scalp involvement, alopecia totalis and alopecia universalis. The libraries were sequenced as a pool, and the TCR yield per sample differed mostly because of small variations in library volumes within the pool. This study followed changes in the peripheral blood TCR repertoire in vivo during primary and secondary sensitization of alopecia patients to the hapten diphenylcyclopropenone (DPC). Blood samples were taken from patients before sensitization (week 0) and at 2, 6 and about 24 weeks after DPC sensitization. Some 29 alopecia patients provided blood for TCR sequencing at one to four time points (pre-sensitization, 2, 6 and 24 weeks). The study at large found these results: The number of TCRs above 1 in 1000 frequency did not change with DPC sensitization; there was no evidence of global repertoire structure alterations. Patch test score correlated positively with the number of PT1 expanded TCRs, reaching significance at thresholds 8, 16 and 32 but not at 4. Alopecia, a presumed autoimmune disease, was present in all patients, so the immune response of the patients might differ from that of healthy individuals. Repeated subsampling changed both the strength of the expansion versus patch-test correlation and the threshold at which that correlation became significant. Compared with pre-sensitization or healthy control sets, expanded TCRs formed significantly more large CDR3 similarity clusters, which is consistent with antigen-driven responses.

Receptor libraries were prepared by RACE. Sequencing relied on a NextSeq 500. During library preparation, unique molecular identifiers were attached to individual cDNA molecules so that TCRs could be counted quantitatively and reproducibly. Both TCR alpha and TCR beta chains were sequenced from each blood RNA sample. The study's processing was this. A median of around 100,000 TCRs per sample was observed, with a range of about 20,000 to 750,000. V, J and CDR3 annotation of the TCR reads was performed with the Decombinator software suite. For PS versus PT1 abundance plots, all samples were subsampled to the same number of TCRs (28,000). Expanded TCRs were defined as absent before sensitization and observed at least eight times at the 2-week time point. Using fastp at Q25 and MiXCR, TCRdb reprocessed the public reads and kept productive beta chains. Each entry is one CDR3 protein sequence, shown with its most common DNA and genes. These V and J calls derive from TCRdb rather than the authors' analysis. For this sample there are more than 75,000 distinct CDR3 sequences; around 9.6% appear just once. The ten largest clones capture around 3.6% of the sample.

The sample holds many counts of this clonotype. The specificity of this receptor is unknown. Per-base quality was not reported, and no clone a single base away is much larger than it. The time point label corresponds to: pre-sensitization, week 0. What the treatment or condition label conveys for this sample: therapeutic diphenylcyclopropenone sensitization with weekly scalp DPC. Blood at each patch-test visit was drawn before the patch test was applied. To be eligible, patients had to be aged 18 to 70, diagnosed with alopecia and judged suitable for DPC therapy, while pregnant patients were excluded. Total RNA was isolated from unfractionated whole blood collected in Tempus Blood RNA tubes. The CDR3 goes from the cysteine to the phenylalanine over 15 residues. Just the 45-base CDR3 DNA is kept, in frame starting at base 1. V is reduced by 2 bases and J by 4 bases, leaving a spacing of 11 bases between them. CDR1 and CDR2, looked up from the germline V gene, are ENHRY and SYGVKD.

The source was whole blood, collected in connection with sensitization to the hapten diphenylcyclopropenone (DPC). The rearrangement combines TRBV10-3 with TRBJ2-2; the D gene cannot be resolved beyond TRBD1 or TRBD2, each matching 6 bases. This receptor was identified in a woman aged 40 to 50 with alopecia areata. Some clones in this sample may be carry-over from other donors' samples. The CDR3 protein is CAISERGPPTGELFF. The DNA is as follows: TGTGCCATCAGTGAGCGGGGGCCCCCCACCGGGGAGCTGTTTTTT.